The clone carrying this T cell receptor beta chain occurred a few times. No antigen is known for it. The library labeled individual cDNA molecules by adding unique molecular identifiers to them. In the original workflow: Across samples, TCR counts had a median of about 93,000 and ranged from roughly 20,000 to 690,600. In TCRdb, the 5' RACE reads were re-called with MiXCR into one record per CDR3 protein. Clone size and V and J calls follow TCRdb, not the original study. The sample has tens of thousands of distinct CDR3 sequences, 7.7% seen once. Researchers extracted total RNA from unfractionated whole blood. These data are taken from a study of human T cells and chemical hapten exposure. Findings and caveats of the study: Following DPC sensitization, TCRs present above 1 in 1000 frequency showed no change.

This clonotype was obtained from a male donor in good health.

Here the CDR3 reads CASSGDTGYLQPQHF. CDR3 DNA sequence: TGTGCCAGCTCGGGGGACACAGGGTATCTTCAGCCCCAGCATTTT. This rearrangement joins TRBV18 to TRBJ1-5; D perhaps matches TRBD1 (6 bases). The CDR3 has 15 amino acids. Germline-derived CDR1 and CDR2 are KGHSH and LQKENI. Trimming pared 6 bases from V and 6 bases from J, leaving 18 bases between.